This entry lists 13 T cell receptor beta chains sequenced from one sample in a study of blood T cell repertoires in COVID-19. Only in-frame clones appear in the TCRdb table, and some are missing; sequencing was by immunoSEQ multiplex PCR. Of 150,000 or so clones in the sample, approximately 91% were seen once. The sample consisted of peripheral blood. The source is a man aged 50 or older with acute or convalescent COVID-19.

The CDR3 spells CAISRQGYEQYV. DNA of the CDR3: TGTGCCATCAGTAGACAGGGGTACGAGCAGTACGTC. The chain has TRBV10-3 and TRBJ2-7; 8 bases are a match to TRBD1. From germline, CDR1 is ENHRY and CDR2 SYGVKD. The CDR3 contains 12 residues. Trimming cost V 5 bases and J 4 bases; bases outside gene matches: 1.

This chain uses TRBV18 with TRBJ1-3, with no clear D. This CDR3 comprises 15 residues. The germline V and J ends were trimmed by 6 bases and 4 bases, with 16 bases remaining between them. Germline V CDR1 and CDR2: KGHSH, LQKENI. DNA of the CDR3: TGTGCCAGCTCTCCTCAGTCCCCGAGGGGAAACACCATATATTTT. Protein sequence: CASSPQSPRGNTIYF.

The sample holds a few counts of this clone. The rearrangement joins TRBV7-2 to TRBJ1-4; 7 bases map to TRBD1. The CDR3 extends over 15 amino acids. J was trimmed by 7 bases and V by 5 bases; bases with no gene match: 10. CDR1 and CDR2 (germline): SGHTA, FQGNSA. The CDR3 nucleotides read TGTGCCAGCAGCACCCACCACAGGGGAGGTGAAAAACTGTTTTTT. Amino acids: CASSTHHRGGEKLFF.

The V call is TRBV2, the J call TRBJ2-6; the match to TRBD1 covers 7 bases. Germline CDR1 is SNHLY and CDR2 is FYNNEI. The CDR3 is 16 amino acids. V gave up 6 bases and J gave up 2 bases; unmatched junction bases: 7. The CDR3 protein is CASSQDRPPGANVLTF. The CDR3 coding sequence is TGTGCCAGCAGCCAGGACAGGCCCCCTGGGGCCAACGTCCTGACTTTC.

Only one count was recorded for this clone. The J gene is TRBJ2-1, the V gene TRBV10-3; 8 positions match TRBD2. The length of the CDR3 is 14 residues. Germline lookup yields CDR1 ENHRY and CDR2 SYGVKD. V dropped 5 bases and J dropped 5; count of bases not matched to a gene: 5. The CDR3 is CAISRLASDNEQFF. The DNA of the CDR3 is TGTGCCATCAGTCGACTAGCGTCGGACAATGAGCAGTTCTTC.

The chain carries TRBV19 and TRBJ2-1; TRBD1 matches at 7 bases. The ends lost 5 bases at V and 8 bases at J; junction bases unmatched: 9. Germline CDR1 LNHDA, CDR2 SQIVND (reference sequence). The CDR3 is 14 amino acids. This chain's CDR3 is CASSPLDRTHEQFF. The CDR3 DNA reads as TGTGCCAGTAGTCCCTTGGACAGGACACATGAGCAGTTCTTC.

The chain has TRBV14 and TRBJ2-7, with D maybe TRBD2 (6 bases). The CDR3 extends over 16 amino acids. Trimming took off 0 bases at V and 7 bases at J, with 19 bases between the two ends. Germline CDR1 reads SGHDN; CDR2 reads FVKESK. The CDR3 sequence is CASSQDGTGLGREQYF. The CDR3 DNA is TGTGCCAGCAGCCAAGATGGGACGGGGCTAGGGAGGGAGCAGTACTTC.

The genes are TRBV29-1 and TRBJ2-5; 9 positions agree with TRBD2. The length of the CDR3 is 16 residues. V shed 4 bases and J 0 bases; nucleotides not matched to a gene: 9. CDR1 and CDR2 from the germline V gene are SQVTM and ANQGSEA. The chain's CDR3 is CSVGGAAGGNQETQYF. The CDR3 coding sequence is TGCAGCGTTGGGGGAGCAGCGGGAGGAAACCAAGAGACCCAGTACTTC. Variable domain in full (rest from reference TRBV29-1 and TRBJ2-5): SAVISQKPSRDICQRGTSLTIQCQVDSQVTMMFWYRQQPGQSLTLIATANQGSEATYESGFVIDKFPISRPNLTFSTLTVSNMSPEDSSIYLCSVGGAAGGNQETQYFGPGTRLLVL.

The chain links TRBV7-3 to TRBJ1-1; D gene ambiguous. The CDR3 totals 13 residues. V dropped 0 bases and J dropped 0 bases, with 2 bases sitting between them. Germline loops: CDR1 SGHTA, CDR2 FQGTGA. DNA for the CDR3: TGTGCCAGCAGCTTAACCATGAACACTGAAGCTTTCTTT. It specifies CASSLTMNTEAFF.

V is TRBV24-1 and J is TRBJ2-7, with 11 bases aligning to TRBD2. Germline lookup yields CDR1 KGHDR and CDR2 SFDVKD. The CDR3 has 17 residues. V trimming: 5 bases; J trimming: 0 bases; junction bases outside the gene matches: 8. The CDR3 DNA follows: TGTGCCACCAGTGCTGGGGGACTAGCGGCATACTCCTACGAGCAGTACTTC. Its translation: CATSAGGLAAYSYEQYF.

The chain recombines TRBV7-2 with TRBJ2-1; TRBD2 matches 9 bases. CDR1 and CDR2 (germline): SGHTA, FQGNSA. Trimming at V came to 5 bases and at J to 0 bases, leaving 5 bases not matched to a gene. This CDR3 has 16 amino acids. The CDR3 DNA sequence: TGTGCCAGCAGCCCCCCTAGCGGGACCTCCTACAATGAGCAGTTCTTC. Translating gives CASSPPSGTSYNEQFF. Full variable domain (outside the CDR3, taken from reference TRBV7-2 and TRBJ2-1): GAGVSQSPSNKVTEKGKDVELRCDPISGHTALYWYRQSLGQGLEFLIYFQGNSAPDKSGLPSDRFSAERTGGSVSTLTIQRTQQEDSAVYLCASSPPSGTSYNEQFFGPGTRLTVL.

This chain uses TRBV9 with TRBJ2-5; D gene unclear. The CDR3 consists of 15 residues. The germline V gene has CDR1 SGDLS and CDR2 YYNGEE. The V end was cut by 4 bases, the J end by 4 bases, with 17 bases between. CDR3 residues: CASSPRLPLGETQYF. The CDR3 DNA is TGTGCCAGCAGCCCGCGCCTCCCCCTAGGAGAGACCCAGTACTTC.

J is TRBJ1-6 and V is TRBV2, with D possibly matching TRBD1 (6 bases). Germline values: CDR1 SNHLY, CDR2 FYNNEI. The CDR3 is 19 residues long. V was trimmed by 4 bases and J by 2 bases, leaving 21 bases between them. The CDR3 DNA sequence: TGTGCCAGCAGTGTTGTACAGGGTGGCGAGGGGGCCTATAATTCACCCCTCCACTTT. Translating gives CASSVVQGGEGAYNSPLHF.